This T cell receptor (beta chain) was found in a study of vaccination and CD4 T cells after COVID-19. Study at large: Cultures acting as controls obtained a CEFX pool, an HIV-1 Nef pool, or no peptide.

The CDR3 is 13 residues long. Trimming took 5 bases from V and 0 from J, leaving 11 bases between them. CDR1 and CDR2 from the germline V gene are DFQATT and SNEGSKA (reference sequence). Indicated time point: late sampling 161 to 241 days after vaccination in three convalescent patients. Treatment indicated: approximately 9-day PBMC culture with coronavirus spike peptide pools or control peptides (ViraFEST assay). Oncomine TCR Beta short-read sequencing was applied to DNA from cultured CD4+ T cells. TCRdb reprocessed the PCR reads with MiXCR, giving one entry per CDR3 protein. Of 20,000 to 30,000 distinct CDR3 sequences in the sample, around 40% were seen once. The table lists this clonotype with a few counts. What it binds is not known.

The specimen comprised CD4+ T cells from blood, cultured in vitro, sampled about 7 months after SARS-CoV-2 vaccination. This chain uses TRBV20-1 with TRBJ2-7; D perhaps matches TRBD1 (6 bases). The origin of this receptor is a human donor who had recovered from COVID-19. CDR3 residues: CSAPDRSSYEQYF. As DNA, the CDR3 is TGCAGTGCTCCTGACAGGTCCTCCTACGAGCAGTACTTC.